In this sample, the clone carrying this T cell receptor beta chain turned up once. The identical CDR3 is also encoded by other nucleotide sequences in the sample. Sequencing was performed with immunoSEQ multiplex PCR; in TCRdb, only in-frame clones are kept and a portion is missing. Of 300,000 to 400,000 clones in the sample, roughly 90% were seen once. The sample comes from a study of blood T cell repertoires in COVID-19. As for the study in general: T cells, B-cell-depleted T cells, or PBMCs supplied cDNA or gDNA.

V lost 0 bases, J lost 2 bases, and 4 bases stayed unmatched. The germline gives CDR1 SGDLS, CDR2 YYNGEE. The CDR3 extends over 15 amino acids. Input material: PBMCs or T cells enriched from blood (not recorded which). The V gene is TRBV9, the J gene TRBJ2-7; 8 bases map to TRBD2. The source of this sequence is a woman aged 25 to 39 with acute COVID-19. The CDR3: CASSVGPGGAYEQYF. CDR3 DNA sequence: TGTGCCAGCAGCGTAGGGCCGGGGGGGGCCTACGAGCAGTACTTC.